The 19 T cell receptor beta chains presented below share a single source sample, sequenced in a study of cytomegalovirus exposure and HLA in healthy donors. The PCR was carried out with 60 Vbeta primers and 13 Jbeta primers. Profiled with immunoSEQ multiplex PCR; TCRdb holds only in-frame clones, not every one. Of around 100,000 clones in the sample, about 79% were seen once. The specimen was PBMCs. These receptors came from a man in his forties or fifties in good health and CMV-seropositive.

V gene TRBV30 combines with J gene TRBJ1-5, with D unresolved. Per germline, CDR1 GTSNPN and CDR2 SVGIG (reference sequence). V lost 2 bases and J lost 1, with 15 bases in between. There are 16 residues in the CDR3. CDR3 loop: CAWSQTSGISNQPQHF. The DNA for the CDR3 is TGTGCCTGGAGTCAGACGTCGGGAATAAGCAATCAGCCCCAGCATTTT. Using reference TRBV30 and TRBJ1-5 for the parts outside the CDR3, the full variable domain is SQTIHQWPATLVQPVGSPLSLECTVEGTSNPNLYWYRQAAGRGLQLLFYSVGIGQISSEVPQNLSASRPQDRQFILSSKKLLLSDSGFYLCAWSQTSGISNQPQHFGDGTRLSIL.

The chain uses TRBV23-1 and TRBJ2-1, with 8 bases that match TRBD2. TRBV23-1 qualifies as an ORF whose function is uncertain. There are 17 residues in the CDR3. J lost 6 bases, V lost 3 bases, and 13 bases had no gene match. In DNA, the CDR3 is TGCGCCAGCAGTCAGTCCTTTAGCGGGAAATTGGGCAATGAGCAGTTCTTC. This codes for CASSQSFSGKLGNEQFF.

The chain is built from TRBV5-1 and TRBJ2-7; D ambiguous. The CDR3 has 13 amino acids. V was trimmed by 4 bases and J by 3 bases, leaving 11 bases between them. The germline CDR1 and CDR2 sequences are SGHRS and YFSETQ. The CDR3: CASSEPTRYEQYF. CDR3 DNA sequence: TGCGCCAGCAGCGAACCGACTCGCTACGAGCAGTACTTC.

V gene TRBV7-9 combines with J gene TRBJ1-1; 10 nucleotides align to TRBD1. Trimming took 5 bases from V and 1 from J; bases not matched to a gene: 1. The CDR3 contains 14 residues. Germline V gives CDR1 SEHNR, CDR2 FQNEAQ (reference sequence). The CDR3 nucleotides are TGTGCCAGCAGCGGGACAGGGGAGAACACTGAAGCTTTCTTT. Its translation is CASSGTGENTEAFF.

The gene calls are TRBV6-1 and TRBJ2-7; the match to TRBD2 covers 9 bases. CDR3 length equals 14 residues. Germline assignment: CDR1 MNHNS and CDR2 SASEGT. The trim removed 7 bases at V and 4 bases at J, leaving 8 bases unmatched. The CDR3 DNA follows: TGTGCCAGCACCTTAGCGGGAGCCAGTTACGAGCAGTACTTC. Protein: CASTLAGASYEQYF.

This chain connects TRBV27 to TRBJ1-1; no clear D gene. Germline CDR1 and CDR2: MNHEY and SMNVEV (reference sequence). V was clipped by 6 bases and J by 1 base, with 21 bases between them. This CDR3 contains 17 residues. DNA for the CDR3: TGTGCCAGCAGCAACCGTCGACTTGGACTCAGGAACACTGAAGCTTTCTTT. Its translation: CASSNRRLGLRNTEAFF.

Only one count was recorded for this clone. The CDR3 loop reads CASSQPRTGGDGYTF. The CDR3 bases are TGTGCCAGCAGCCAACCCCGGACAGGGGGCGACGGCTACACCTTC. J is TRBJ1-2 and V is TRBV4-2, with TRBD1 matching 11 bases. The CDR3 consists of 15 residues. Germline values: CDR1 LGHNA, CDR2 YNFKEQ. J was trimmed by 8 bases and V by 2 bases; bases with no gene match: 7.

This chain joins TRBV5-1 and TRBJ2-7; tentatively, D is TRBD1 (6 bases). Trimming stripped 0 bases from V and 6 bases from J, with 22 bases between. The CDR3 runs to 17 residues. Germline V gene sequence: CDR1 SGHRS, CDR2 YFSETQ. CDR3 in amino acids: CASSLGGLSPEGGEQYF. The CDR3 nucleotides are TGCGCCAGCAGCTTGGGGGGGCTGAGTCCCGAAGGGGGCGAGCAGTACTTC.

In its sample, this clone was seen a few times. The chain recombines TRBV18 with TRBJ1-5; TRBD1 agrees at 7 bases. With 3 bases clipped from V and 2 bases from J, the junction kept 7 bases outside the gene matches. There are 16 residues in the CDR3. Per the germline V gene, CDR1 is KGHSH and CDR2 is LQKENI. Here the CDR3 DNA reads TGTGCCAGCTCACCGAGGGGGCGCGCGGGCAATCAGCCCCAGCATTTT. Amino acids: CASSPRGRAGNQPQHF.

The gene calls are TRBV5-1 and TRBJ2-7; D gene ambiguous. CDR1 is SGHRS and CDR2 is YFSETQ in the germline V gene. The CDR3 is 14 residues long. V lost 0 bases to trimming and J lost 5 bases, with 12 bases between them. CDR3 loop: CASSLAGGGNEQYF. CDR3 bases: TGCGCCAGCAGCTTGGCTGGCGGTGGAAACGAGCAGTACTTC.

This rearrangement joins TRBV19 to TRBJ1-2; 7 nucleotides line up with TRBD1. Germline V CDR1 and CDR2: LNHDA, SQIVND (reference sequence). V dropped 5 bases and J dropped 7; count of bases not matched to a gene: 7. This CDR3 has 13 residues. DNA for the CDR3: TGTGCCAGTAGTCCCTCAGGGGGGCGTGGCTACACCTTC. It translates to CASSPSGGRGYTF.

The chain combines TRBV6-6 with TRBJ2-4; 7 bases map to TRBD2. CDR1 MNHNY and CDR2 SVGAGI come from the germline V gene (reference sequence). This CDR3 is 12 amino acids long. Losses at the gene ends were 11 bases for V and 7 bases for J; bases not matched to a gene: 8. The CDR3 protein is CAVGRGWNIQYF. CDR3 nucleotide sequence: TGTGCCGTGGGGAGGGGCTGGAACATTCAGTACTTC.

The sample holds one count of this clone. The chain employs TRBV7-9 and TRBJ1-1; possible D gene TRBD1, 5 bases. CDR1 is SEHNR, CDR2 FQNEAQ, per germline (reference sequence). CDR3 length: 12 residues. V lost 5 bases and J lost 11, with 15 bases in between. CDR3 region: CASSPGGTWAFF. CDR3 nucleotides: TGTGCCAGCAGCCCCGGGGGGACTTGGGCTTTCTTT.

V gene TRBV9 combines with J gene TRBJ2-3; TRBD2 matches 9 bases. V shed 0 bases and J 2 bases; nucleotides not matched to a gene: 10. This CDR3 spans 18 amino acids. The germline V gene has CDR1 SGDLS and CDR2 YYNGEE. The CDR3 protein is CASSVATSGYKSTDTQYF. In DNA, the CDR3 is TGTGCCAGCAGCGTAGCAACTAGCGGGTACAAGTCCACAGATACGCAGTATTTT.

This clone was seen a few times. The chain is built from TRBV19 and TRBJ2-7, with 7 nucleotides matching TRBD1. Germline CDR1 reads LNHDA; CDR2 reads SQIVND (reference sequence). The CDR3 spans 13 residues. The ends lost 9 bases at V and 1 base at J; junction bases unmatched: 6. In nucleotides, the CDR3 is TGTGCCAGCCCCCCGGGACAGTCCTACGAGCAGTACTTC. Amino acid sequence: CASPPGQSYEQYF. The full variable domain, completed using reference TRBV19 and TRBJ2-7, is DGGITQSPKYLFRKEGQNVTLSCEQNLNHDAMYWYRQDPGQGLRLIYYSQIVNDFQKGDIAEGYSVSREKKESFPLTVTSAQKNPTAFYLCASPPGQSYEQYFGPGTRLTVT.

This clone was counted a few times. The rearrangement joins TRBV4-2 to TRBJ2-6; 8 bases agree with TRBD1. With 5 bases clipped from V and 0 bases from J, the junction kept 3 bases outside the gene matches. CDR3 size: 16 residues. Per germline, CDR1 LGHNA and CDR2 YNFKEQ. CDR3 protein: CASSAGQGSGANVLTF. In DNA form, the CDR3 reads TGTGCCAGCAGCGCAGGACAGGGCTCTGGGGCCAACGTCCTGACTTTC.

To note about this clone: At one boundary the junction diverges from the germline segment, which might be a read error. Additional DNA sequences in this sample encode the identical CDR3. The rearrangement joins TRBV7-9 to TRBJ2-5, with 8 bases that match TRBD1. The CDR3 runs 14 residues. Per the germline V gene, CDR1 is SEHNR and CDR2 is FQNEAQ (reference sequence). The CDR3 loop is CASSLGQEKETQYF. The DNA of the CDR3 is TGTGCCAGCAGCTTGGGACAGGAAAAAGAGACTCAGTACTTC.

This clone was seen only a few times. The chain couples TRBV7-8 to TRBJ2-5, with TRBD2 matching over 12 bases. The CDR3 extends over 17 amino acids. V trimming: 3 bases; J trimming: 5 bases; junction bases outside the gene matches: 10. The germline V gene encodes CDR1 SGHVS and CDR2 FQNEAQ. DNA for the CDR3: TGTGCCAGCAGCTTTGTGGCTAGCGGGGGGGCCGGGGAGACCCAGTACTTC. It specifies CASSFVASGGAGETQYF.

CDR3 DNA sequence: TGTGCTAGTGGGGGGGACTTATCGACGCGGGAGACCCAGTACTTC. Amino acid sequence: CASGGDLSTRETQYF. The chain couples TRBV12-5 to TRBJ2-5; TRBD2 is a possible D gene (6 bases). V dropped 6 bases and J dropped 5 bases, with 19 bases sitting between them. There are 15 residues in the CDR3. Germline CDR1 is LGHNT and CDR2 is FRNRAP.